This TCR beta chain originates from a study of cytomegalovirus exposure and HLA in healthy donors. About the research overall: There were over 350 genotyped donors. Of these, roughly 86% fell in the genetic ancestry cluster associated with self-reported Caucasian donors.

The CDR3 sequence is 14 residues long. Germline CDR1 reads SGHTA; CDR2 reads FQGNSA. The ends lost 3 bases at V and 7 bases at J; junction bases unmatched: 5. In regard to this clone: Its antigen is unidentified.

Whole-study findings and limits: It was 150 or so TCR beta chains that were listed as cytomegalovirus-associated. The authors later found most CMV-associated TCR beta chains appeared HLA-restricted.

Primers included in the PCR were 60 Vbeta and 13 Jbeta primers. Clones were read by immunoSEQ multiplex PCR, and TCRdb kept only the in-frame ones, dropping some. In the table there are approximately 300,000 clones, just under 85% of which are singletons. V gene TRBV7-2 combines with J gene TRBJ2-4; the match to TRBD1 covers 8 bases. Material: PBMCs. The clonotype was recovered from a woman in her forties in good health and CMV-seropositive. The CDR3 protein is CASSFGQGANIQYF. CDR3 DNA: TGTGCCAGCAGCTTTGGTCAGGGGGCGAACATTCAGTACTTC.